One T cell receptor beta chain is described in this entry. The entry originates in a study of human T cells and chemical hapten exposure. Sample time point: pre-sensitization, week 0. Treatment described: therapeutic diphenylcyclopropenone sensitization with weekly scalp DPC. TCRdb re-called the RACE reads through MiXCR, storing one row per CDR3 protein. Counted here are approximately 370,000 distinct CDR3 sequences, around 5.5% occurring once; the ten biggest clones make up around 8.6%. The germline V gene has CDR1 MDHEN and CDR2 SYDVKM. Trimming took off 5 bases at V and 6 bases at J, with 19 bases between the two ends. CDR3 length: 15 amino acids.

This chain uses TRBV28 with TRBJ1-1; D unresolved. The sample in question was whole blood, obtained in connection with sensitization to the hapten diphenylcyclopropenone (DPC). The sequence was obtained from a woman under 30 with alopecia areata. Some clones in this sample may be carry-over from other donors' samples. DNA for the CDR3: TGTGCCAGCAGTCAGGCCGGACCCCTGGGCGCTGAAGCTTTCTTT. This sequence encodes CASSQAGPLGAEAFF.